The 9 T cell receptor beta chains listed next were all sequenced from one sample in a study of blood T cells in healthy people across ages. Primers used in a second PCR of roughly 6 to 12 cycles were a sample-barcoded 5' primer and a J-beta primer mix. TCRdb redid the calling of the 5' RACE reads with MiXCR, one entry per CDR3 protein. The data contain roughly 730,000 distinct CDR3 sequences, about 61% of them singletons. Sequencing was carried out using blood. Receptors were obtained from a man aged 35 to 55 in good health.

About this clonotype: Relative to the germline gene, one junction end is altered; a read error may explain this. This chain uses TRBV28 with TRBJ2-5, with D perhaps TRBD1 or TRBD2 (5 bases each). Near its end, the DNA agrees better with TRBJ2-7, so the J call may be wrong. CDR3 size: 15 residues. In germline, CDR1 is MDHEN, CDR2 SYDVKM. The CDR3 loop is CACSTQMTGPYEQYF. CDR3 sequence (DNA): TGTGCCTGCAGTACCCAAATGACGGGGCCTTACGAGCAGTACTTC.

The CDR3 bases are TGTGCCAGCAGTGACGGGACAGGGGCCGGTACCGGGGAGCTGTTTTTT. Translated: CASSDGTGAGTGELFF. The chain links TRBV6-4 to TRBJ2-2, with 10 bases that match TRBD1. This CDR3 region has 16 residues. Germline V lookup: CDR1 MRHNA, CDR2 SNTAGT. V shed 2 bases, J shed 5 bases, and the junction held 5 bases outside the gene matches.

A note on this clonotype: Relative to the germline gene, one junction end is altered; a read error may explain this. V gene TRBV7-2 combines with J gene TRBJ2-6, with D perhaps given as TRBD1 or TRBD2 (5 bases each). This CDR3 comprises 17 residues. Germline assignment: CDR1 SGHTA and CDR2 FQGNSA. As DNA, the CDR3 is TGTGCCAGCAGCTACGGATTACTGGGGGTCGGGGCCAACGTCCCGACTTTC. It encodes CASSYGLLGVGANVPTF.

The chain combines TRBV6-2 or TRBV6-3 with TRBJ2-4, with D perhaps TRBD1 (5 bases). CDR1 is MNHEY, CDR2 SVGEGT, per germline. This CDR3 region has 17 residues. The V end lost 6 bases, the J end lost 0 bases, and 18 bases lay between the germline ends. The CDR3 reads CASRFSDKFLAKNIQYF. The CDR3 bases are TGTGCCAGCAGATTCTCGGACAAGTTCCTAGCCAAAAACATTCAGTACTTC.

The gene calls are TRBV20-1 and TRBJ2-3; 7 bases agree with TRBD2. The CDR3 covers 17 residues. Germline assignment: CDR1 DFQATT and CDR2 SNEGSKA (reference sequence). The V and J ends lost 2 bases and 0 bases, in that order; junction bases with no gene match: 11. The CDR3, as DNA: TGCAGTGCTAGAAGGTCTAGCGGAGATACTAGCACAGATACGCAGTATTTT. Translated, it gives CSARRSSGDTSTDTQYF.

The chain combines TRBV6-2 or TRBV6-3 with TRBJ1-2, with 7 bases that match TRBD1. The CDR3 spans 14 residues. The ends lost 4 bases at V and 6 bases at J; junction bases unmatched: 8. In germline, CDR1 is MNHEY, CDR2 SVGEGT. This chain's CDR3 is CASSLDRRGDGYTF. CDR3 DNA sequence: TGTGCCAGCAGTTTGGACAGGAGGGGCGATGGCTACACCTTC.

This clonotype was recorded at least ten times. The rearrangement joins TRBV9 to TRBJ2-5, with D perhaps TRBD2 (5 bases). Per germline, CDR1 SGDLS and CDR2 YYNGEE. V was clipped by 4 bases and J by 5 bases, with 15 bases between them. The CDR3 consists of 14 residues. CDR3 DNA: TGTGCCAGCAGCCCCCGGGATGTTTCGGAGACCCAGTACTTC. Its protein is CASSPRDVSETQYF. The full variable domain, with the rest looked up from reference TRBV9 and TRBJ2-5, is DSGVTQTPKHLITATGQRVTLRCSPRSGDLSVYWYQQSLDQGLQFLIQYYNGEERAKGNILERFSAQQFPDLHSELNLSSLELGDSALYFCASSPRDVSETQYFGPGTRLLVL.

Notes on this clonotype: A junction boundary mismatches the germline segment, possibly from a read error. CDR3 protein: CARSWNREDTQYF. CDR3 bases: TGCGCCAGAAGCTGGAACAGGGAAGATACGCAGTATTTT. V and J are TRBV5-1 and TRBJ2-3; D is possibly TRBD1 (6 bases). This CDR3 has 13 amino acids. Germline-derived CDR1 and CDR2 are SGHRS and YFSETQ. Complete variable domain (other parts from reference TRBV5-1 and TRBJ2-3): KAGVTQTPRYLIKTRGQQVTLSCSPISGHRSVSWYQQTPGQGLQFLFEYFSETQRNKGNFPGRFSGRQFSNSRSEMNVSTLELGDSALYLCARSWNREDTQYFGPGTRLTVL.

V gene TRBV3-1 combines with J gene TRBJ1-2; TRBD1 aligns across 7 bases. The CDR3 extends over 12 amino acids. Germline V gene sequence: CDR1 LGHDT, CDR2 YNNKEL (reference sequence). The V segment lost 0 bases and the J segment 12 bases; nucleotides outside the gene matches: 4. CDR3 sequence: CASSQERGRDTF. The DNA for the CDR3 is TGTGCCAGCAGCCAAGAGAGGGGGCGAGACACCTTC.